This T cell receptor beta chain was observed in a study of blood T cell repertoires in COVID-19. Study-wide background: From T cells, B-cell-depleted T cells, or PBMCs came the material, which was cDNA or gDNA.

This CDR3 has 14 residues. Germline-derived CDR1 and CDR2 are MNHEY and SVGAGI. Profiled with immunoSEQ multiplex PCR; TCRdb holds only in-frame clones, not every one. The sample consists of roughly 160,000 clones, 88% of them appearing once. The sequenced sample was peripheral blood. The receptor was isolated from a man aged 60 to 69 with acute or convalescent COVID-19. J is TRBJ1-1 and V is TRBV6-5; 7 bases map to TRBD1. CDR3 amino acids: CAATGQPMNTEAFF. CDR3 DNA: TGTGCAGCCACGGGACAGCCTATGAACACTGAAGCTTTCTTT.